The text below deals with one T cell receptor beta chain. The specificity of this receptor is unknown. No base quality information exists; no much larger clone differs at one position. The entry originates in a study of radiotherapy plus CTLA-4 blockade in lung cancer (dated by TCRdb to 2016 to 2019). Concerning the study at large: Objective responses were observed in 15% to 20% of enrolled patients, and disease control was achieved in less than 35%. Study-wide findings and limitations: After treatment with radiotherapy and ipilimumab, TCR clones that originated in tumors expanded in peripheral blood. The strongest predictors of response were reported to be early dynamic shifts in blood T cell clones along with a rise in serum interferon-beta following radiation.

CDR1 and CDR2, looked up from the germline V gene (reference sequence), are LNHDA and SQIVND. The CDR3 measures 15 amino acids from cysteine to phenylalanine. Of all the DNA, just the CDR3 is kept, 45 bases in frame from base 1. V is reduced by 5 bases and J by 3 bases, leaving a spacing of 14 bases between them. Focal radiation therapy combined with CTLA-4 blockade (ipilimumab) was tested in patients with chemo-refractory metastatic non-small-cell lung cancer. Library preparation was by the immunoSEQ multiplex PCR assay. TCRdb stores this immuneACCESS table with in-frame sequences only. Part of the clones is absent; in the studies checked, under half of the shortfall reflects unresolved V genes, and no reason is known for the rest. The sample table contains 30,000 or so clones; only one count was recorded for 65% to 75% of them. The ten most abundant clones make up 4% of the sample.

This receptor was obtained from a human donor with non-small cell lung cancer who had stable disease on radiotherapy plus ipilimumab. Material: peripheral blood, obtained from a patient treated with radiotherapy plus ipilimumab. The chain links TRBV19 with TRBJ1-5; no D gene is confidently identified. The DNA sequence reads TGTGCCAGTAGTGCCGCGGGCAGCCACAATCAGCCCCAGCATTTT. This gives the protein CASSAAGSHNQPQHF.